This record covers a single TCR beta chain. Antigen unknown. Analyses pooled second doses at about 4 or about 12 weeks. The data were obtained in a study of T cell responses to AZD1222 COVID-19 vaccine. Germline-derived CDR1 and CDR2 are SGHNT and YYREEE (reference sequence). The CDR3 has 15 residues. Trimming took off 1 base at V and 5 bases at J, with 13 bases between the two ends. Assay used: immunoSEQ multiplex PCR; TCRdb lists only in-frame clones, some missing. This table holds 80,000 to 100,000 clones, 80% to 90% found once. Study observations and caveats: The study found vaccine-associated CD4 TCRs spanning spike, dominant at 160-218 and 743-854. Per reports, nearly half of all spike-specific TCRs target regions that are unmutated in variants. Compared with day 0, the breadth and depth of the Spike-specific TCR repertoire rose significantly after two doses of AZD1222.

The material was peripheral blood, obtained 28 days after the second AZD1222 dose. This sequence originates from an adult who received the AZD1222 COVID-19 vaccine. J is TRBJ1-3 and V is TRBV5-4; weak D call: TRBD1 (6 bases). CDR3 region: CASSLSLGGRNTIYF. The CDR3 DNA follows: TGTGCCAGCAGCTTGTCGTTGGGGGGCCGAAACACCATATATTTT.